The 17 T cell receptor beta chains reported below all come from one sample, sequenced in a study of T cell repertoires in cytomegalovirus infection. MiXCR, applied by TCRdb to the reads, yields one record per CDR3 protein. Of fewer than 200,000 distinct CDR3 sequences detected, over 13% appear once; the ten largest clones hold roughly 27%. Source material: PBMCs. The receptors were gathered from a human donor in good health (CMV status not recorded). Some clones in this sample may be carry-over from other donors' samples.

This clonotype was detected many times. V usage is TRBV7-2 and J usage is TRBJ2-1, with a tentative D call TRBD1 (8 bases). The CDR3 is 14 amino acids. Germline loops: CDR1 SGHTA, CDR2 FQGNSA. Between the trimmed V and J ends, which lost 5 bases and 7 bases, there was a span of 15 bases. CDR3 nucleotide sequence: TGTGCCAGCAGCCCCGGACAGGGAGGGAATGAGCAGTTCTTC. The encoded protein is CASSPGQGGNEQFF.

This clonotype was recorded many times. The chain carries TRBV7-2 and TRBJ1-3; D not certain. This CDR3 has 13 residues. Trimming left V 1 base short and J 3 bases short, with 4 bases between. The germline CDR1 and CDR2 sequences are SGHTA and FQGNSA. The CDR3 DNA sequence: TGTGCCAGCAGCTTAGGTTTTGGAAACACCATATATTTT. Its protein product is CASSLGFGNTIYF.

The table lists this clonotype with a few counts. The V and J genes are TRBV7-2 and TRBJ1-6; possibly TRBD1 for D (5 bases). The V gene's germline CDR1 is SGHTA and CDR2 FQGNSA. Trimming took 4 bases from V and 8 from J, leaving 12 bases between them. The CDR3 extends over 14 amino acids. CDR3 sequence reads: CASSSRDSYSPLHF. The CDR3 nucleotides are TGTGCCAGCAGCTCCCGGGACTCTTATTCACCCCTCCACTTT.

This clonotype was observed a handful of times. V gene TRBV15 combines with J gene TRBJ2-1; 13 bases align to TRBD2. The germline V gene has CDR1 LNHNV and CDR2 YYDKDF (reference sequence). The CDR3 is 16 amino acids. V dropped 3 bases and J dropped 9; count of bases not matched to a gene: 8. The CDR3 DNA sequence: TGTGCCACCAGCAGGATACTAGCGGGAGGGCCGAGTGAGCAGTTCTTC. Encoded protein: CATSRILAGGPSEQFF.

V usage is TRBV27 and J usage is TRBJ2-7; no definite D call. CDR3 length equals 15 residues. V gave up 4 bases and J gave up 4 bases, with 17 bases separating them. Germline assignment: CDR1 MNHEY and CDR2 SMNVEV (reference sequence). CDR3 coding DNA: TGTGCCAGCAGTTCCCTATGCGGAGCTTTTTACGAGCAGTACTTC. The encoded protein is CASSSLCGAFYEQYF.

This clonotype was seen repeatedly, ten times or more. The chain links TRBV7-2 to TRBJ2-1, with D perhaps TRBD2 (5 bases). The CDR3 contains 15 residues. Germline loops: CDR1 SGHTA, CDR2 FQGNSA. V was pared by 1 base and J by 8 bases, with 15 bases between. The CDR3 region is CASSLVALPTDEQFF. The CDR3 DNA reads TGTGCCAGCAGCTTAGTAGCGCTTCCTACGGATGAGCAGTTCTTC.

This clonotype was seen ten or more times. The gene calls are TRBV7-3 and TRBJ2-7; the D call may be TRBD1 or TRBD2 (5 bases each). The CDR3 loop spans 14 amino acids. Trimming took 5 bases from V and 6 from J, leaving 17 bases between them. The germline V gene has CDR1 SGHTA and CDR2 FQGTGA. The CDR3 loop is CASSMSGGALEQYF. In DNA form, the CDR3 reads TGTGCCAGCAGCATGTCTGGGGGAGCCCTCGAGCAGTACTTC.

The chain recombines TRBV19 with TRBJ1-1; D is unresolved. Germline loops: CDR1 LNHDA, CDR2 SQIVND (reference sequence). The CDR3 sequence is 13 residues long. V was trimmed by 3 bases and J by 5 bases, leaving 10 bases between them. The CDR3 DNA follows: TGTGCCAGTAGTATTGGCTGGGGAACTGAAGCTTTCTTT. The encoded protein is CASSIGWGTEAFF.

V is TRBV19 and J is TRBJ1-1; D is unclear. V lost 0 bases to trimming and J lost 3 bases, with 11 bases between them. Germline V gene lookup returns CDR1 LNHDA and CDR2 SQIVND (reference sequence). This CDR3 has 15 residues. The CDR3 reads CASSIEPAGYTEAFF. In DNA form, the CDR3 reads TGTGCCAGTAGTATAGAGCCGGCGGGGTACACTGAAGCTTTCTTT.

This clonotype was counted only a few times. The chain joins TRBV19 to TRBJ2-1; possible D gene TRBD2, 5 bases. V dropped 7 bases and J dropped 5 bases, with 12 bases sitting between them. The CDR3 extends over 13 amino acids. CDR1 and CDR2 from the germline V gene are LNHDA and SQIVND (reference sequence). CDR3 bases: TGTGCCAGTAAACTCGCGACTAACAATGAGCAGTTCTTC. Its translation is CASKLATNNEQFF.

The chain has TRBV5-1 and TRBJ1-1; D possibly corresponds to TRBD1 (5 bases). Trimming stripped 4 bases from V and 6 bases from J, with 16 bases between. The CDR3 spans 14 residues. From germline, CDR1 is SGHRS and CDR2 YFSETQ. CDR3 in amino acids: CASSPLGQLSEAFF. The DNA of the CDR3 is TGCGCCAGCAGCCCTCTGGGGCAGTTATCTGAAGCTTTCTTT.

This clonotype was recorded a few times. The chain employs TRBV6-1 and TRBJ2-1; D call uncertain. The CDR3 contains 14 residues. The V end lost 0 bases, the J end lost 4 bases, and 7 bases lay between the germline ends. The germline V gene has CDR1 MNHNS and CDR2 SASEGT. The CDR3 nucleotides are TGTGCCAGCAGTGAAGCTCAGATATACAATGAGCAGTTCTTC. Translation gives CASSEAQIYNEQFF.

In its sample, this clonotype was seen a few times. The chain joins TRBV29-1 to TRBJ2-3; D is unclear. Germline-derived CDR1 and CDR2 are SQVTM and ANQGSEA. Trimming pared 5 bases from V and 1 base from J, leaving 7 bases between. This CDR3 comprises 12 residues. The CDR3 DNA is TGCAGCGTTTCGGACGGCACAGATACGCAGTATTTT. This codes for CSVSDGTDTQYF.

CDR3 coding DNA: TGTGCCAGCTCACCACCTGATTCCGCTGGGCAGTACTTC. This gives the protein CASSPPDSAGQYF. V usage is TRBV18 and J usage is TRBJ2-7; no definite D call. V was trimmed by 0 bases and J by 9 bases, leaving 12 bases between them. Germline V CDR1 and CDR2: KGHSH, LQKENI. The CDR3 spans 13 residues.

V is TRBV5-1 and J is TRBJ2-2; possibly TRBD2 for D (6 bases). Trimming removed 0 bases at V and 5 bases at J, with 8 bases between. The length of the CDR3 is 14 residues. Germline CDR1 SGHRS, CDR2 YFSETQ. The CDR3 protein is CASSLALATGELFF. Here the CDR3 DNA reads TGCGCCAGCAGCTTGGCCCTAGCGACCGGGGAGCTGTTTTTT.

This clonotype has ten or more counts. The chain uses TRBV11-2 and TRBJ1-1, with D perhaps TRBD1 (5 bases). V was trimmed by 1 base and J by 7 bases, leaving 16 bases between them. Looked up from germline, CDR1 is SGHAT and CDR2 is FQNNGV. The CDR3 contains 15 residues. The CDR3 spells CASSLGSQGRVEAFF. The CDR3 nucleotides read TGTGCCAGCAGCTTAGGGTCGCAGGGTAGGGTTGAAGCTTTCTTT.

In this sample, this clonotype turned up many times. The chain links TRBV10-3 to TRBJ2-4; a possible D gene is TRBD1 (6 bases). V gave up 6 bases and J gave up 8 bases, with 11 bases separating them. CDR3 size: 12 residues. The germline gives CDR1 ENHRY, CDR2 SYGVKD. The CDR3 DNA sequence: TGTGCCATCAGGGATGAGGGGGACATTCAGTACTTC. It codes for CAIRDEGDIQYF.